These 3 T cell receptor beta chains were sequenced from one sample in a study of T-cell reconstitution after alpha-beta-depleted transplantation in children (dated by TCRdb to 2016 to 2018). Preparation of the library involved PCR. The sequencing machine was an Illumina HiSeq 2500. TCR library preparation used molecular barcoding, with unique molecular identifiers applied to normalize quantification of the TCRbeta repertoire. In-frame beta chains were kept once TCRdb had trimmed the public reads at Q25 with fastp and called clones with MiXCR. Rows are combined by CDR3 protein, so each entry shows the most common genes and DNA. The sample records about 400,000 distinct CDR3 sequences, about a sixth of which are singletons. Together, the top ten hold 25% to 30% of the sample. Reading the label with the study, this specimen's treatment or condition is: allogeneic hematopoietic cell transplantation with graft depleted of TCRalphabeta T cells and CD19 B cells.

The specimen was PBMCs, mostly from graft donor cells, collected 360 days after TCRalphabeta/CD19-depleted stem cell transplant. The source of these receptors is a boy in the first two years of life who had a stem cell transplant for Wiskott-Aldrich syndrome, so the T cells may come from the graft donor.

V gene TRBV7-2 combines with J gene TRBJ2-2; TRBD2 agrees at 12 bases. The V gene's germline CDR1 is SGHTA and CDR2 FQGNSA. After removal of 5 bases from V and 6 bases from J, the junction contained 4 bases not matched to a gene. The CDR3 is made up of 15 amino acids. CDR3: CASSPSGGGAGELFF. CDR3 DNA: TGTGCCAGCAGCCCTAGCGGGGGGGGCGCCGGGGAGCTGTTTTTT.

The rearrangement links TRBV7-8 to TRBJ2-2; the D gene is possibly TRBD1 (6 bases). CDR3 length: 15 residues. In germline, CDR1 is SGHVS, CDR2 FQNEAQ. V lost 4 bases and J lost 1, with 10 bases in between. The CDR3 spells CASSSRGLNTGELFF. For the CDR3, the DNA is TGTGCCAGCAGCTCCAGGGGTTTGAACACCGGGGAGCTGTTTTTT. The variable domain in full, completed from reference TRBV7-8 and TRBJ2-2, reads GAGVSQSPRYKVAKRGQDVALRCDPISGHVSLFWYQQALGQGPEFLTYFQNEAQLDKSGLPSDRFFAERPEGSVSTLKIQRTQQEDSAVYLCASSSRGLNTGELFFGEGSRLTVL.

The V gene is TRBV20-1, the J gene TRBJ2-1, with D uncertain. Germline V CDR1 and CDR2: DFQATT, SNEGSKA (reference sequence). The CDR3 totals 17 residues. CDR3 nucleotides: TGCTGCGCTAGAAAAAGCGCTGGGTTACGAACGGCTTTCGAGCAGTTCTTC. As protein: CCARKSAGLRTAFEQFF.